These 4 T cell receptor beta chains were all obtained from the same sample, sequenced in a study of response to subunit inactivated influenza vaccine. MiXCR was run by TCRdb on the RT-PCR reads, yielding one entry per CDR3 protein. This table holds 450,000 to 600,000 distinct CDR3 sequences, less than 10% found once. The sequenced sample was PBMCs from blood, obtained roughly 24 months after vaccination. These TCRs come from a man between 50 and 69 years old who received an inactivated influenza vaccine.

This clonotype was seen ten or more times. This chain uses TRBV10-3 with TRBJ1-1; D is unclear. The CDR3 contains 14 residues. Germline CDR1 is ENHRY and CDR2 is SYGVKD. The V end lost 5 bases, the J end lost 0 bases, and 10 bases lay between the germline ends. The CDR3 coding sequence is TGTGCCATCAGTTCAGATCCCATGAACACTGAAGCTTTCTTT. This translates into CAISSDPMNTEAFF.

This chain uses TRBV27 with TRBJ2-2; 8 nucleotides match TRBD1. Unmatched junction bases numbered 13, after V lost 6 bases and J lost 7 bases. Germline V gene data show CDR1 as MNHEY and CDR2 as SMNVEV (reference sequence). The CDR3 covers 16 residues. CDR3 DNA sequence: TGTGCCAGCAGCACAGGGACAGGCCCCCTGGGCGGGGAGCTGTTTTTT. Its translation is CASSTGTGPLGGELFF.

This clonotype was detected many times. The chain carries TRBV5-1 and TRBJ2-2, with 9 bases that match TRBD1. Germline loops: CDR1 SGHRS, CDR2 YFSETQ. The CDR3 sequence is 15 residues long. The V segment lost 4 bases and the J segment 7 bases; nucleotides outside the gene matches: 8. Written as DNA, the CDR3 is TGCGCCAGCAGCAAGGGACAGGGACACGGCGGGGAGCTGTTTTTT. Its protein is CASSKGQGHGGELFF.

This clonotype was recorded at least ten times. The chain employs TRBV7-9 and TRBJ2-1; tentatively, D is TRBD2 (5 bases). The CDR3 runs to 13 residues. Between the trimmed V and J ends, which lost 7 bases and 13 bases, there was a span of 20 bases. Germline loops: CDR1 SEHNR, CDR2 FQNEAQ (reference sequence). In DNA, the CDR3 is TGTGCCAGCACCGTAGAGGGTAGCACAACTCAGTTCTTC. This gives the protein CASTVEGSTTQFF.